Here is one T cell receptor (beta chain) with its context. Assay: immunoSEQ multiplex PCR; the TCRdb copy retains only in-frame clones and omits some. The data show roughly 180,000 clones, more than 65% seen once. V lost 4 bases, J lost 2 bases, and 13 bases lay in between. Germline V gene data show CDR1 as SGHRS and CDR2 as YFSETQ. The CDR3 sequence is 14 residues long. The data were obtained in a study of blood T cell repertoires in COVID-19. The V call is TRBV5-1, the J call TRBJ2-7, with D tentatively TRBD2 (5 bases). Sequenced material: PBMCs or T cells enriched from blood (not recorded which). The clonotype originates from a man aged 55-75 years who had recovered from COVID-19. The CDR3 region has the DNA TGCGCCAGCAGCGCCACGAGTAGCGCCTACGAGCAGTACTTC. Translation gives CASSATSSAYEQYF.